This TCR beta chain was documented in a study of CD8+ T cells in alopecia areata. For the study at large: Each of the treated patients was given oral tofacitinib, 5 to 10 mg twice daily, for moderate-to-severe alopecia areata. The investigators scored severity in treated patients by the percentage of affected scalp area. General study results and limits: Amid tofacitinib therapy, many expanded lesional clones stayed present in scalp and blood.

This clone was seen just once. What it binds is unknown. Treatment noted: oral pan-JAK inhibitor, 5-10 mg twice daily. Alopecia areata patients gave lesional scalp punch biopsies and peripheral blood samples. With 4 bases clipped from V and 2 bases from J, the junction kept 5 bases outside the gene matches. Germline CDR1 and CDR2: SGHRS and YFSETQ. This CDR3 has 15 residues. Reverse transcription of extracted RNA yielded cDNA, which provided the sequencing template. Clones were sequenced by immunoSEQ multiplex PCR, and TCRdb holds only the in-frame ones, with some missing. Counted here are more than 200,000 clones, 66% occurring once; the ten biggest clones make up about 1.2%.

The gene calls are TRBV5-1 and TRBJ2-2, with 7 nucleotides matching TRBD1. Specimen: CD4+ T cells sorted from blood, collected at week 44, from a patient treated with tofacitinib. The receptor was derived from a human donor with alopecia areata. CDR3 coding DNA: TGCGCCAGCAGCCCAGGGACAGCAAACACCGGGGAGCTGTTTTTT. This codes for CASSPGTANTGELFF.